This is a list of T cell receptor beta chains from one sample in a study of cytomegalovirus exposure and HLA in healthy donors. Only in-frame clones appear in the TCRdb table, and some are missing; sequencing was by immunoSEQ multiplex PCR. The sample lists 250,000 to 350,000 clones; more than 75% were seen once. Sequencing was carried out using PBMCs. The receptors come from a woman aged 18-29 years in good health and CMV-seronegative. Each CDR3 is given with its conserved first and last residue. Each record gives: V gene, J gene, clone size, D gene, CDR3 protein, CDR3 DNA. D genes are given only for firm matches. Rows give clone size only sometimes, using once, few, many, or a class for an expanded clone.

TRBV27	TRBJ2-3	NA	TRBD1	CASSSPGGDTDTQYF	TGTGCCAGCAGTTCCCCAGGGGGAGACACAGATACGCAGTATTTT
TRBV6-5	TRBJ2-7	NA	TRBD2	CASSNPSGPTYEQYF	TGTGCCAGCAGTAATCCTAGCGGCCCTACCTACGAGCAGTACTTC
TRBV20-1	TRBJ2-7	NA	TRBD1	CSARTGYEQYF	TGCAGTGCTAGGACAGGGTACGAGCAGTACTTC
TRBV9	TRBJ2-1	NA	TRBD2	CASSVEGGRASIEQFF	TGTGCCAGCAGCGTAGAGGGCGGGAGGGCCTCCATTGAGCAGTTCTTC
TRBV11-3	TRBJ2-5	NA	TRBD2	CASSLGPTSGGETQYF	TGTGCCAGCAGCTTAGGCCCGACTAGCGGTGGGGAGACCCAGTACTTC
TRBV5-1	TRBJ2-1	NA	TRBD2	CASSRLAGISSYNEQFF	TGCGCCAGCAGTAGACTAGCGGGAATAAGCTCCTACAATGAGCAGTTCTTC
TRBV6-5	TRBJ1-6	once	NA	CASRLRLFWPLHF	TGTGCCAGCAGACTCCGACTATTCTGGCCCCTCCACTTT
TRBV10-1	TRBJ2-7	NA	TRBD1	CASSGSPPVSGTGFYEQYF	TGCGCCAGCAGTGGTTCCCCCCCCGTTTCCGGGACAGGGTTCTACGAGCAGTACTTC
TRBV7-9	TRBJ1-6	NA	NA	CASSLVSGVNSPLHF	TGTGCCAGCAGCTTAGTTTCAGGGGTTAATTCACCCCTCCACTTT
TRBV2	TRBJ1-2	NA	TRBD1	CASATGGYGYTF	TGTGCCAGCGCCACAGGGGGTTATGGCTACACCTTC
TRBV18	TRBJ2-5	NA	TRBD1	CASSTGTEETQYF	TGTGCCAGCTCAACAGGGACAGAAGAGACCCAGTACTTC
TRBV7-2	TRBJ2-3	once	NA	CASSSWTFRGTDTQYF	TGTGCCAGCAGCTCCTGGACCTTCAGGGGCACAGATACGCAGTATTTT
TRBV15	TRBJ2-5	NA	NA	CATSRDQGSRETQYF	TGTGCCACCAGCAGAGATCAGGGCAGCAGGGAGACCCAGTACTTC
TRBV18	TRBJ2-4	NA	TRBD1	CASSRQGENIQYF	TGTGCCAGCTCGCGGCAGGGGGAAAACATTCAGTACTTC
TRBV9	TRBJ2-3	NA	NA	CASRTGLGSTDTQYF	TGTGCCAGCAGGACGGGACTTGGAAGCACAGATACGCAGTATTTT
TRBV6-1	TRBJ1-2	NA	TRBD1	CASSETGGLGYTF	TGTGCCAGCAGTGAAACAGGGGGCCTTGGCTACACCTTC
TRBV5-1	TRBJ2-2	NA	NA	CASSLEWGAGELFF	TGCGCCAGCAGCTTAGAGTGGGGGGCCGGGGAGCTGTTTTTT
TRBV9	TRBJ2-3	NA	NA	CASSSTAGYTDTQYF	TGTGCCAGCAGCTCAACCGCGGGATACACAGATACGCAGTATTTT
TRBV5-1	TRBJ2-7	NA	TRBD2	CASSRTSGGPYEQYF	TGCGCCAGCAGCCGAACTAGCGGGGGCCCCTACGAGCAGTACTTC
TRBV6-5	TRBJ2-7	NA	NA	CASRRQAGYEQYF	TGTGCCAGCAGGCGACAGGCGGGCTACGAGCAGTACTTC
TRBV7-3	TRBJ1-1	NA	NA	CASSPQGITEAFF	TGTGCCAGCAGCCCACAGGGAATCACTGAAGCTTTCTTT
TRBV28	TRBJ2-1	NA	NA	CASRLSVLEQFF	TGTGCCAGCAGACTTAGCGTGTTGGAGCAGTTCTTC
TRBV15	TRBJ1-5	NA	NA	CATSRDQTRARSNQPQHF	TGTGCCACCAGCAGAGATCAAACGCGGGCTCGTAGCAATCAGCCCCAGCATTTT
TRBV19	TRBJ2-1	NA	TRBD2	CASSILAGPHRNEQFF	TGTGCCAGTAGTATACTAGCGGGACCCCACCGCAATGAGCAGTTCTTC
TRBV11-3	TRBJ1-2	NA	NA	CASSLGEGRLDYGYTF	TGTGCCAGCAGCTTAGGGGAGGGCAGGCTCGACTATGGCTACACCTTC
TRBV5-6	TRBJ2-7	NA	NA	CASSVQGFGEQYF	TGTGCCAGCAGCGTACAGGGATTCGGCGAGCAGTACTTC
TRBV27	TRBJ2-1	NA	TRBD1	CASSLGQGVGEQFF	TGTGCCAGCAGTTTGGGGCAGGGGGTCGGGGAGCAGTTCTTC